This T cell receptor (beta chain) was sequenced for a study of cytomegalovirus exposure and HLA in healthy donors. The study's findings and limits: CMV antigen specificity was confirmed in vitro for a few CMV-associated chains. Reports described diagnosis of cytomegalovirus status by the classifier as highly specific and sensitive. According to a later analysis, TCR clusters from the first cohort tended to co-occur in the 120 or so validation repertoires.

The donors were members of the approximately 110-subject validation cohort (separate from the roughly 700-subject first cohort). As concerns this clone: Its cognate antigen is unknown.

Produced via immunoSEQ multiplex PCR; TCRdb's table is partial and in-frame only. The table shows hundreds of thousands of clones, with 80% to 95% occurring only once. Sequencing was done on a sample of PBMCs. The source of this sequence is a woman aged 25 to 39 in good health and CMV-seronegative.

The CDR3 loop reads CASSWGPGLAEPLPQETQYF. The CDR3 DNA reads as TGCGCCAGCAGCTGGGGGCCGGGACTAGCGGAACCGCTCCCACAAGAGACCCAGTACTTC. The genes are TRBV5-1 and TRBJ2-5, with 11 bases fitting TRBD2. V trimming: 3 bases; J trimming: 2 bases; junction bases outside the gene matches: 18. CDR1 and CDR2 from the germline V gene are SGHRS and YFSETQ. The CDR3 is made up of 20 amino acids.